Listed below are T cell receptor beta chains from one sample, sequenced in a study of T-cell reconstitution after alpha-beta-depleted transplantation in children. TCRdb reprocessed the PCR reads via MiXCR and lists one record per CDR3 protein. Counted here are some 280,000 distinct CDR3 sequences, nearly 10% occurring once; the ten biggest clones make up 10%. Specimen: PBMCs from the stem cell graft donor, collected from the stem cell graft. These receptors were obtained from a human donor who donated a stem cell graft to a child with SCID. CDR3s include the opening cysteine and the closing phenylalanine or tryptophan. Fields, in order: J gene, clone size, V gene, D gene, CDR3 protein, CDR3 DNA. D genes are given only for firm matches. For some rows the clone size is stated as once, few or many, or as a class when expanded; others skip it.

J: TRBJ2-1
size: many
V: TRBV5-8
D: .
CDR3: CASSKRGSYNEQFF
DNA: TGTGCCAGCAGCAAACGGGGCTCCTACAATGAGCAGTTCTTC

J: TRBJ2-7
size: .
V: TRBV12-3/TRBV12-4
D: .
CDR3: CASSYSVEGLSEQYF
DNA: TGTGCCAGCAGCTACTCCGTCGAGGGGCTGAGCGAGCAGTACTTC

J: TRBJ2-7
size: few
V: TRBV7-2
D: .
CDR3: CASSFSFGASYEQYF
DNA: TGTGCCAGCAGCTTTTCGTTCGGCGCTTCCTACGAGCAGTACTTC

J: TRBJ2-3
size: many
V: TRBV29-1
D: .
CDR3: CSVERGLTQYF
DNA: TGCAGCGTTGAACGGGGTTTAACGCAGTATTTT

J: TRBJ1-1
size: .
V: TRBV20-1
D: .
CDR3: CSARDGTMNTEAFF
DNA: TGCAGTGCTAGGGACGGAACCATGAACACTGAAGCTTTCTTT

J: TRBJ2-1
size: .
V: TRBV13
D: .
CDR3: CASKIRTAYEQFF
DNA: TGTGCCAGCAAAATCAGGACCGCTTATGAGCAGTTCTTC

J: TRBJ2-3
size: many
V: TRBV11-2
D: .
CDR3: CASSYLSRGTDTQYF
DNA: TGTGCCAGCAGCTACCTTTCTCGAGGGACAGATACGCAGTATTTT

J: TRBJ2-3
size: few
V: TRBV5-1
D: .
CDR3: CASSSATGSQYF
DNA: TGCGCCAGCAGCTCGGCGACAGGCTCGCAGTATTTT

J: TRBJ2-2
size: .
V: TRBV6-6
D: .
CDR3: CASRDGELFF
DNA: TGTGCCAGCAGAGACGGGGAGCTGTTTTTT

J: TRBJ1-1
size: .
V: TRBV6-1
D: .
CDR3: CASRQEAFF
DNA: TGTGCCAGCAGACAGGAGGCTTTCTTT

J: TRBJ1-2
size: many
V: TRBV7-9
D: .
CDR3: CASSLSYGYTF
DNA: TGTGCCAGCAGCTTATCCTATGGCTACACCTTC

J: TRBJ2-1
size: .
V: TRBV27
D: TRBD2
CDR3: CASSPLAGGWDEQFF
DNA: TGTGCCAGCAGTCCTTTAGCGGGGGGCTGGGATGAGCAGTTCTTC

J: TRBJ2-1
size: many
V: TRBV10-3
D: TRBD2
CDR3: CAISASGGSYNEQFF
DNA: TGTGCCATCAGTGCGAGCGGGGGCAGTTACAATGAGCAGTTCTTC

J: TRBJ2-7
size: .
V: TRBV4-2
D: TRBD2
CDR3: CASSPRLAVSSYEQYF
DNA: TGTGCCAGCAGCCCCCGACTAGCGGTTAGCTCCTACGAGCAGTACTTC

J: TRBJ1-2
size: many
V: TRBV20-1
D: .
CDR3: CSAWTDSNYGYTF
DNA: TGCAGTGCCTGGACAGATAGTAACTATGGCTACACCTTC

J: TRBJ1-2
size: few
V: TRBV3-1
D: TRBD1
CDR3: CASSHRGQGARGYTF
DNA: TGTGCCAGCAGCCATCGCGGACAGGGGGCACGGGGCTACACCTTC

J: TRBJ1-1
size: many
V: TRBV7-9
D: .
CDR3: CASRTTGKSTEAFF
DNA: TGTGCCAGCAGAACCACAGGGAAAAGCACTGAAGCTTTCTTT

J: TRBJ1-2
size: few
V: TRBV7-9
D: TRBD1
CDR3: CASSLTTGDDYGYTF
DNA: TGTGCCAGCAGCTTAACAACAGGGGACGACTATGGCTACACCTTC

J: TRBJ1-1
size: few
V: TRBV20-1
D: .
CDR3: CSADGQQNTEAFF
DNA: TGCAGTGCGGACGGACAGCAGAACACTGAAGCTTTCTTT

J: TRBJ2-1
size: .
V: TRBV7-6
D: .
CDR3: CASSLGGGANYNEQFF
DNA: TGTGCCAGCAGCTTAGGGGGCGGGGCCAACTACAATGAGCAGTTCTTC

J: TRBJ1-1
size: many
V: TRBV29-1
D: TRBD1
CDR3: CSVAAMRVGQGVLYTEAFF
DNA: TGCAGCGTTGCGGCGATGAGGGTAGGACAGGGGGTTTTATACACTGAAGCTTTCTTT

J: TRBJ2-2
size: .
V: TRBV24-1
D: TRBD2
CDR3: CATSDSATGGRYGTGELFF
DNA: TGTGCCACCAGTGATTCCGCCACGGGAGGGAGGTATGGAACCGGGGAGCTGTTTTTT

J: TRBJ2-3
size: .
V: TRBV24-1
D: TRBD2
CDR3: CATSDPSLAGGTDTQYF
DNA: TGTGCCACCAGTGACCCCTCTCTAGCGGGGGGCACAGATACGCAGTATTTT

J: TRBJ1-5
size: few
V: TRBV6-5
D: TRBD1
CDR3: CASSYSGQGVQPQHF
DNA: TGTGCCAGCAGTTACTCGGGACAGGGGGTCCAGCCCCAGCATTTT

J: TRBJ1-2
size: .
V: TRBV10-3
D: TRBD1
CDR3: CAIAGDRARGYTF
DNA: TGTGCCATCGCGGGTGACAGGGCTCGGGGCTACACCTTC

J: TRBJ2-1
size: .
V: TRBV7-6
D: .
CDR3: CASSLATVLGNEQFF
DNA: TGTGCCAGCAGCTTAGCGACAGTTCTGGGAAATGAGCAGTTCTTC

J: TRBJ2-7
size: few
V: TRBV5-1
D: TRBD1
CDR3: CASSPETGDNWTSEQYF
DNA: TGCGCCAGCAGCCCGGAGACAGGGGATAATTGGACGAGCGAGCAGTACTTC

J: TRBJ2-1
size: .
V: TRBV5-1
D: .
CDR3: CASSLIGGQATAYNEQFF
DNA: TGCGCCAGCAGCTTGATCGGCGGCCAAGCCACCGCCTACAATGAGCAGTTCTTC

J: TRBJ2-7
size: .
V: TRBV7-3
D: .
CDR3: CASSLRPKQVLYEQYF
DNA: TGTGCCAGCAGCTTAAGACCGAAACAGGTTCTCTACGAGCAGTACTTC

J: TRBJ2-1
size: .
V: TRBV5-1
D: TRBD1
CDR3: CASSVTGAGEQFF
DNA: TGCGCCAGCAGCGTGACAGGGGCCGGGGAGCAGTTCTTC

J: TRBJ2-2
size: few
V: TRBV2
D: .
CDR3: CASREQRTGGELFF
DNA: TGTGCCAGCAGAGAACAGCGTACTGGTGGGGAGCTGTTTTTT

J: TRBJ2-1
size: few
V: TRBV4-2
D: .
CDR3: CASSPDTGYEQFF
DNA: TGTGCCAGCAGCCCTGATACGGGCTATGAGCAGTTCTTC

J: TRBJ2-3
size: many
V: TRBV20-1
D: TRBD2
CDR3: CSAGSAGGPGTQYF
DNA: TGCAGTGCTGGTTCCGCGGGGGGGCCGGGTACGCAGTATTTT

J: TRBJ2-3
size: .
V: TRBV5-4
D: .
CDR3: CARGARATTSTDTQYF
DNA: TGTGCCAGGGGGGCCCGGGCTACCACTAGCACAGATACGCAGTATTTT

J: TRBJ2-7
size: once
V: TRBV4-1
D: TRBD2
CDR3: CASSQDLTWGGDEQYF
DNA: TGCGCCAGCAGCCAAGATCTGACATGGGGAGGGGACGAGCAGTACTTC

J: TRBJ2-5
size: .
V: TRBV3-1
D: .
CDR3: CASSQPRGPAETQYF
DNA: TGTGCCAGCAGCCAACCGCGGGGGCCCGCGGAGACCCAGTACTTC

J: TRBJ2-1
size: few
V: TRBV7-9
D: TRBD1
CDR3: CASSLGQGGSYNEQFF
DNA: TGTGCCAGCAGCCTCGGACAGGGAGGCTCCTACAATGAGCAGTTCTTC

J: TRBJ1-3
size: few
V: TRBV7-2
D: TRBD1
CDR3: CASSLVTGASGNTIYF
DNA: TGTGCCAGCAGCTTAGTGACAGGGGCCTCTGGAAACACCATATATTTT

J: TRBJ2-1
size: many
V: TRBV7-9
D: TRBD2
CDR3: CASQRGGSYNEQFF
DNA: TGTGCCAGCCAGCGGGGGGGCTCCTACAATGAGCAGTTCTTC

J: TRBJ1-2
size: .
V: TRBV6-5
D: TRBD1
CDR3: CASSYSRTGWDGYTF
DNA: TGTGCCAGCAGTTACTCCCGGACAGGGTGGGATGGCTACACCTTC

J: TRBJ2-5
size: many
V: TRBV5-1
D: .
CDR3: CASSRPEGTETQYF
DNA: TGCGCCAGCAGCCGACCGGAAGGAACAGAGACCCAGTACTTC

J: TRBJ1-6
size: many
V: TRBV10-3
D: .
CDR3: CATRPGVNSPLHF
DNA: TGTGCCACCCGGCCAGGGGTGAATTCACCCCTCCACTTT

J: TRBJ2-7
size: .
V: TRBV19
D: .
CDR3: CASKMRPWDYEQYF
DNA: TGTGCCAGTAAAATGAGACCCTGGGACTACGAGCAGTACTTC

J: TRBJ1-5
size: many
V: TRBV24-1
D: .
CDR3: CATSDLFGRGVRGNQPQHF
DNA: TGTGCCACCAGTGATTTGTTTGGTCGAGGGGTACGGGGCAATCAGCCCCAGCATTTT

J: TRBJ2-5
size: few
V: TRBV7-9
D: .
CDR3: CASSMEETQYF
DNA: TGTGCCAGCAGCATGGAAGAGACCCAGTACTTC

J: TRBJ1-6
size: .
V: TRBV7-9
D: TRBD1
CDR3: CASSQQGASPLHF
DNA: TGTGCCAGCAGCCAACAGGGGGCTTCACCCCTCCACTTT

J: TRBJ2-7
size: many
V: TRBV10-1
D: .
CDR3: CASSEGTGSGAYEQYF
DNA: TGCGCCAGCAGTGAAGGGACGGGTTCCGGGGCCTACGAGCAGTACTTC

J: TRBJ1-2
size: many
V: TRBV12-3/TRBV12-4
D: TRBD1
CDR3: CASTDRDRTTNYGYTF
DNA: TGTGCCAGCACCGACCGGGACAGGACGACTAACTATGGCTACACCTTC

J: TRBJ2-7
size: many
V: TRBV12-3/TRBV12-4
D: .
CDR3: CASRFGVGTDDYEQYF
DNA: TGTGCCAGCAGGTTCGGGGTTGGAACGGACGATTACGAGCAGTACTTC

J: TRBJ2-5
size: few
V: TRBV7-9
D: TRBD1
CDR3: CASIMGGTGPVETQYF
DNA: TGTGCCAGCATCATGGGGGGGACAGGGCCTGTGGAGACCCAGTACTTC

J: TRBJ2-6
size: .
V: TRBV12-3/TRBV12-4
D: .
CDR3: CASSFWGSSGANVLTF
DNA: TGTGCCAGCAGTTTTTGGGGCAGCTCTGGGGCCAACGTCCTGACTTTC

J: TRBJ2-7
size: .
V: TRBV10-3
D: .
CDR3: CAISESQGRDNNF
DNA: TGTGCCATCAGTGAGTCACAGGGCCGGGACAACAACTTC

J: TRBJ2-7
size: .
V: TRBV20-1
D: .
CDR3: CSARDAGAPYEQYF
DNA: TGCAGTGCTAGAGATGCCGGGGCTCCTTACGAGCAGTACTTC

J: TRBJ2-5
size: .
V: TRBV20-1
D: TRBD1
CDR3: CSASPMDRQETQYF
DNA: TGCAGTGCTAGCCCGATGGACAGGCAAGAGACCCAGTACTTC